This T cell receptor (beta chain) was identified in a study of blood T cell repertoires in COVID-19. Overall study: COVID-19 samples collected from the United States, Italy and Spain covered acute and convalescent phases. Sample material is recorded as cDNA or gDNA derived from T cells, B-cell-depleted T cells, or PBMCs.

CDR1 SGHRS and CDR2 YFSETQ come from the germline V gene. V was clipped by 0 bases and J by 0 bases; unmatched bases: 4. CDR3 length equals 17 residues. The authors' processing: Reference gene primers were amplified, and this amplification served to estimate nucleated cell counts. Clones were sequenced by immunoSEQ multiplex PCR, and TCRdb holds only the in-frame ones, with some missing. The V and J calls and clone size were taken over from that table, and D and trimming were inferred from the DNA. The sample consists of approximately 160,000 clones, over 60% of them appearing once. The chain joins TRBV5-1 to TRBJ2-3, with 10 bases that match TRBD2. The specimen sequenced was peripheral blood. This clonotype was sampled from a woman over 75 with acute or convalescent COVID-19. CDR3 bases: TGCGCCAGCAGCTTGGTGCTAGCGGGGGCTAGCACAGATACGCAGTATTTT. It encodes CASSLVLAGASTDTQYF.